Shown below are 32 T cell receptor beta chains from a single sample sequenced in a study of spatial heterogeneity in lung cancer. Time point reported: sample taken at primary tumor resection. TCRdb recomputed calls from the 5' RACE reads with MiXCR, one row per CDR3 protein. Of approximately 3,000 distinct CDR3 sequences in the sample, about a sixth are singletons; the top ten hold about 25%. This specimen consisted of normal lung tissue next to the tumor, obtained at surgery. All receptors come from a female donor with early-stage non-small cell lung cancer.

This clonotype appeared a single time. This CDR3 is CASSLNEDIGNIQYF. Written as DNA, the CDR3 is TGTGCCAGCAGCTTAAATGAGGACATAGGAAACATTCAGTACTTC. The gene calls are TRBV7-2 and TRBJ2-4, with a possible D match to TRBD1 (5 bases). Per germline, CDR1 SGHTA and CDR2 FQGNSA. Trimming removed 2 bases from V and 6 bases from J, with 14 bases in between. The CDR3 covers 15 residues.

The chain is built from TRBV6-1 and TRBJ2-5, with no clear D. The CDR3 contains 14 residues. Germline V gene data show CDR1 as MNHNS and CDR2 as SASEGT. V shed 2 bases and J shed 0 bases, with 7 bases lying between them. The CDR3 DNA reads as TGTGCCAGCAGTGAATTTGGCAACCAAGAGACCCAGTACTTC. This gives the protein CASSEFGNQETQYF.

Within the sample, this clonotype is medium-sized. V gene TRBV6-5 combines with J gene TRBJ2-7; D ambiguous. The V gene lost 2 bases and the J gene lost 0 bases, with 11 bases spanning the gap. The CDR3 has 15 residues. Germline V lookup: CDR1 MNHEY, CDR2 SVGAGI. DNA of the CDR3: TGTGCCAGCAGTTACGCTCCCCAGAGCTCCTACGAGCAGTACTTC. Its protein product is CASSYAPQSSYEQYF.

The genes are TRBV3-1 and TRBJ2-3, with D perhaps matching TRBD1 or TRBD2 (5 bases each). The V end was cut by 0 bases, the J end by 1 base, with 14 bases between. The germline CDR1 and CDR2 sequences are LGHDT and YNNKEL (reference sequence). CDR3 size: 17 residues. CDR3 in DNA: TGTGCCAGCAGCCAAGACATCCAGGGAGCGGGCACAGATACGCAGTATTTT. It yields the protein CASSQDIQGAGTDTQYF.

This clonotype rates as large. The V and J genes are TRBV20-1 and TRBJ2-3, with TRBD1 as a possible D gene (5 bases). The CDR3 is 13 residues long. Trimming shortened V by 3 bases and J by 2 bases, and 9 bases separated the two germline ends. Germline CDR1 reads DFQATT; CDR2 reads SNEGSKA (reference sequence). CDR3 DNA sequence: TGCAGTGCTAGGGCAGGGTTCACAGATACGCAGTATTTT. It translates to CSARAGFTDTQYF.

V and J are TRBV20-1 and TRBJ1-6, with D possibly matching TRBD1 (5 bases). Between the trimmed V and J ends, which lost 3 bases and 9 bases, there was a span of 15 bases. Germline-derived CDR1 and CDR2 are DFQATT and SNEGSKA (reference sequence). The CDR3 has 14 amino acids. This CDR3 is CSASPGRGTSPLHF. DNA for the CDR3: TGCAGTGCTAGTCCGGGGCGAGGGACTTCACCCCTCCACTTT.

The chain combines TRBV14 with TRBJ2-2; 7 nucleotides agree with TRBD1. The CDR3 extends over 14 amino acids. The V segment lost 6 bases and the J segment 5 bases; nucleotides outside the gene matches: 6. Germline-derived CDR1 and CDR2 are SGHDN and FVKESK. The CDR3 loop is CASRPGQTTGELFF. The CDR3 nucleotides read TGTGCCAGCAGACCGGGACAGACGACCGGGGAGCTGTTTTTT.

In its sample, this clonotype ranks as large. V is TRBV7-9 and J is TRBJ1-1; D remains ambiguous. This CDR3 spans 14 amino acids. Trimming left V 5 bases short and J 1 base short, with 11 bases between. CDR1 and CDR2 (germline): SEHNR, FQNEAQ (reference sequence). CDR3 sequence reads: CASSLPTPNTEAFF. The CDR3 bases are TGTGCCAGCAGCCTCCCAACTCCGAACACTGAAGCTTTCTTT.

This clonotype is medium-sized in the sample. The chain links TRBV20-1 to TRBJ1-1; 8 bases are shared with TRBD1. The CDR3 spans 11 residues. From germline, CDR1 is DFQATT and CDR2 SNEGSKA (reference sequence). V gave up 6 bases and J gave up 11 bases; unmatched junction bases: 8. The CDR3 DNA is TGCAGTGCCCCTGGACAGGGAAAGGCTTTCTTT. Translation: CSAPGQGKAFF.

The chain recombines TRBV4-2 with TRBJ2-1, with 9 bases matching TRBD2. Germline lookup yields CDR1 LGHNA and CDR2 YNFKEQ. The CDR3 covers 15 residues. The junction had 5 bases not matched to a gene; V was cut back by 1 base and J by 7 bases. As DNA, the CDR3 is TGTGCCAGCAGCCAAGTGACTAGCGGTGAGAATGAGCAGTTCTTC. This gives the protein CASSQVTSGENEQFF.

V is TRBV29-1 and J is TRBJ2-2; D ambiguous. Trimming took off 7 bases at V and 3 bases at J, with 18 bases between the two ends. Germline assignment: CDR1 SQVTM and CDR2 ANQGSEA. The length of the CDR3 is 15 residues. CDR3 amino acids: CSARTPGADTGELFF. The CDR3 DNA is TGCAGCGCCCGGACCCCGGGCGCAGACACCGGGGAGCTGTTTTTT.

This clonotype ranks as medium-sized. The rearrangement uses TRBV20-1 and TRBJ2-5; 7 bases agree with TRBD2. The CDR3 has 15 residues. V lost 0 bases and J lost 3; bases outside the gene matches: 7. Looked up from germline, CDR1 is DFQATT and CDR2 is SNEGSKA (reference sequence). In DNA, the CDR3 is TGCAGTGCTAGAGATCTAAGGCTAGCGGAAGAGACCCAGTACTTC. This codes for CSARDLRLAEETQYF.

Remarks on this clonotype: This likely comes from a read error, as the CDR3 has no conserved phenylalanine or tryptophan at its end. The chain uses TRBV5-1 and TRBJ2-1, with 7 bases that match TRBD2. Germline lookup yields CDR1 SGHRS and CDR2 YFSETQ. The CDR3 contains 16 residues. Losses at the gene ends were 0 bases for V and 6 bases for J; bases not matched to a gene: 9. CDR3 bases: TGCGCCAGCAGCTTGGAGGGCCTCGGGGGGATCAATGAGCAGTTCTCC. Its protein is CASSLEGLGGINEQFS.

This clonotype was seen repeatedly, ten times or more. The genes are TRBV7-2 and TRBJ2-2; 8 bases line up with TRBD2. After removal of 4 bases from V and 5 bases from J, the junction contained 3 bases not matched to a gene. CDR3 length equals 14 residues. Germline CDR1 and CDR2: SGHTA and FQGNSA. The CDR3 sequence: CASSSQRETGELFF. In nucleotides, the CDR3 is TGTGCCAGCAGCTCTCAGCGGGAGACCGGGGAGCTGTTTTTT. The full variable domain, with the rest looked up from reference TRBV7-2 and TRBJ2-2, is GAGVSQSPSNKVTEKGKDVELRCDPISGHTALYWYRQSLGQGLEFLIYFQGNSAPDKSGLPSDRFSAERTGGSVSTLTIQRTQQEDSAVYLCASSSQRETGELFFGEGSRLTVL.

This clonotype is categorized as medium-sized. CDR3 region: CASSLAGTSGRRPGTQYF. The DNA for the CDR3 is TGTGCCAGCAGCTTAGCTGGGACTAGCGGGAGGAGGCCGGGGACCCAGTACTTC. V and J are TRBV11-2 and TRBJ2-5; 15 positions agree with TRBD2. V lost 1 base and J lost 7; bases outside the gene matches: 10. Germline V lookup: CDR1 SGHAT, CDR2 FQNNGV. This CDR3 contains 18 residues.

The rearrangement links TRBV28 to TRBJ2-2; 9 positions match TRBD1. Trimming took 2 bases from V and 0 from J; bases not matched to a gene: 1. The CDR3 is 16 amino acids. Germline CDR1 reads MDHEN; CDR2 reads SYDVKM. The CDR3 loop reads CASSLRTGANTGELFF. CDR3 nucleotide sequence: TGTGCCAGCAGTTTAAGGACAGGGGCGAACACCGGGGAGCTGTTTTTT.

This clonotype is deemed medium-sized (0.01 to 0.1%). V is TRBV6-6 and J is TRBJ2-5; perhaps D is TRBD1 or TRBD2 (5 bases each). The V gene's germline CDR1 is MNHNY and CDR2 SVGAGI (reference sequence). The CDR3 runs 17 residues. Trimming left V 0 bases short and J 1 base short, with 15 bases between. CDR3 residues: CASSYSSMGPTQETQYF. The DNA of the CDR3 is TGTGCCAGCAGTTACTCATCCATGGGACCGACCCAAGAGACCCAGTACTTC.

The gene calls are TRBV12-3 or TRBV12-4 and TRBJ2-3; the match to TRBD2 covers 8 bases. The CDR3 totals 18 residues. Trimming removed 5 bases from V and 1 base from J; junction bases left unmatched: 14. The CDR3, as DNA: TGTGCCAGCAGTCCTCGGGGGGGTTCCGAGAGGGGCACAGATACGCAGTATTTT. Translation gives CASSPRGGSERGTDTQYF.

This clonotype is medium-sized within its sample. This chain links TRBV28 with TRBJ2-5; 9 bases agree with TRBD1. Germline CDR1 MDHEN, CDR2 SYDVKM. This CDR3 spans 16 amino acids. V gave up 3 bases and J gave up 4 bases; unmatched junction bases: 9. The CDR3 protein is CASSFETGGGRETQYF. The CDR3 bases are TGTGCCAGCAGTTTCGAAACAGGGGGCGGGCGAGAGACCCAGTACTTC.

This clonotype was counted at least ten times. The V call is TRBV5-1, the J call TRBJ2-3; D remains ambiguous. V dropped 0 bases and J dropped 6 bases, with 5 bases sitting between them. CDR3 length: 12 amino acids. Germline assignment: CDR1 SGHRS and CDR2 YFSETQ. In DNA form, the CDR3 reads TGCGCCAGCAGCTTGGAGCAGGATACGCAGTATTTT. It translates to CASSLEQDTQYF.

The J gene is TRBJ2-2, the V gene TRBV5-1; D is perhaps TRBD1 or TRBD2 (5 bases each). V was clipped by 5 bases and J by 0 bases, with 11 bases between them. Germline CDR1 reads SGHRS; CDR2 reads YFSETQ. CDR3 length: 15 amino acids. CDR3 residues: CASRPGTTNTGELFF. The CDR3 DNA sequence: TGCGCCAGCAGGCCCGGGACCACGAACACCGGGGAGCTGTTTTTT.

The rearrangement joins TRBV10-1 to TRBJ2-7; 7 nucleotides line up with TRBD1. The CDR3 length is 11 residues. With V trimmed by 9 bases and J by 3 bases, 2 bases remained unmatched. Looked up from germline, CDR1 is WNHNN and CDR2 is SYGVQD (reference sequence). The CDR3: CASGTVYEQYF. CDR3 nucleotide sequence: TGCGCCAGTGGGACAGTCTACGAGCAGTACTTC.

This clonotype rates as medium-sized. This sequence joins TRBV19 and TRBJ2-7, with a possible D match to TRBD2 (5 bases). Trimming cost V 4 bases and J 3 bases, with 13 bases left between them. Germline V CDR1 and CDR2: LNHDA, SQIVND (reference sequence). The CDR3 has 14 residues. The CDR3, as DNA: TGTGCCAGTAGTAGTCTTGGGAGCGGCTACGAGCAGTACTTC. Its protein is CASSSLGSGYEQYF.

The chain couples TRBV3-1 to TRBJ2-6, with unresolved D. The ends were cut back, 7 bases at V and 1 base at J, with 5 bases in the middle. Germline CDR1 and CDR2: LGHDT and YNNKEL (reference sequence). The CDR3 covers 13 residues. The CDR3 sequence is CASTRSGANVLTF. As DNA, the CDR3 is TGTGCCAGCACCCGATCTGGGGCCAACGTCCTGACTTTC.

In its sample, this clonotype is medium-sized. In DNA form, the CDR3 reads TGTGCCAGCAGTGCGAGGACAGGGGGCTTAGAGACCCAGTACTTC. Translated, it gives CASSARTGGLETQYF. V gene TRBV28 combines with J gene TRBJ2-5, with 11 nucleotides matching TRBD1. This CDR3 is 15 amino acids long. CDR1 MDHEN and CDR2 SYDVKM come from the germline V gene. Unmatched junction bases numbered 6, after V lost 5 bases and J lost 4 bases.

This clonotype has at least ten counts. The chain combines TRBV5-4 with TRBJ1-2; TRBD1 might be the D (5 bases). This CDR3 has 15 residues. Trimming pared 3 bases from V and 1 base from J, leaving 13 bases between. Germline-derived CDR1 and CDR2 are SGHNT and YYREEE (reference sequence). The CDR3 coding sequence is TGTGCCAGCAGCTCCCTAGACAGAGTTAACTATGGCTACACCTTC. Protein sequence: CASSSLDRVNYGYTF.

Judged by abundance, this clonotype is medium-sized. V usage is TRBV7-6 and J usage is TRBJ2-2; 8 bases are shared with TRBD1. The CDR3 has 18 amino acids. The germline CDR1 and CDR2 sequences are SGHVS and FNYEAQ. The junction had 10 bases not matched to a gene; V was cut back by 4 bases and J by 0 bases. In nucleotides, the CDR3 is TGTGCCAGCAGCTCGACCCCAGGGGGCAGCGCGAACACCGGGGAGCTGTTTTTT. Translation gives CASSSTPGGSANTGELFF.

This clonotype is large in the sample. In nucleotides, the CDR3 is TGTGCCAGCAGCCCCGGCGGAGCCGATACGCAGTATTTT. Encoded protein: CASSPGGADTQYF. The chain recombines TRBV7-9 with TRBJ2-3; D not resolved. V was clipped by 5 bases and J by 6 bases, with 12 bases between them. Germline V gene lookup returns CDR1 SEHNR and CDR2 FQNEAQ (reference sequence). CDR3 length: 13 amino acids.

This rearrangement joins TRBV11-2 to TRBJ2-7, with 8 positions matching TRBD1. J gave up 0 bases and V 4 bases, and 2 bases lay outside the gene matches. Germline values: CDR1 SGHAT, CDR2 FQNNGV. The CDR3 spans 14 residues. This CDR3 is CASSSTGGSYEQYF. As DNA, the CDR3 is TGTGCCAGCAGCTCTACAGGGGGCTCCTACGAGCAGTACTTC.

The chain joins TRBV7-2 to TRBJ2-7, with TRBD2 as a possible D gene (5 bases). The CDR3 has 15 amino acids. Trimming took 4 bases from V and 4 from J, leaving 17 bases between them. Per germline, CDR1 SGHTA and CDR2 FQGNSA. CDR3 amino acids: CASSSAGEALYEQYF. The CDR3 DNA reads TGTGCCAGCAGCTCCGCGGGCGAGGCCCTATACGAGCAGTACTTC.

Within the sample, this clonotype is medium-sized (0.01 to 0.1%). The rearrangement joins TRBV4-1 to TRBJ2-7; D uncertain. Trimming took 1 base from V and 1 from J, leaving 8 bases between them. The CDR3 is 14 residues long. CDR1 MGHRA and CDR2 YSYEKL come from the germline V gene. DNA of the CDR3: TGCGCCAGCAGCCAAGGCCCCTTTTCCTACGAGCAGTACTTC. This translates into CASSQGPFSYEQYF.

This clonotype was counted at least ten times. A read error is possible here, since a much larger clone lies one base away. The V call is TRBV7-9, the J call TRBJ1-1, with D unclear. The CDR3 consists of 13 residues. CDR1 and CDR2 from the germline V gene are SEHNR and FQNEAQ (reference sequence). The CDR3 region is CASTNTRNSETFF. CDR3 DNA sequence: TGTGCCAGCACCAATACCAGAAATTCTGAAACTTTCTTT.